The 9 T cell receptor beta chains presented below share a single source sample, sequenced in a study of T cells in Graves' hyperthyroidism and ophthalmopathy. From RNA transcripts, TCR beta CDR3 regions were amplified. The study used the HTBI primer set for a first-round RT-PCR of the TCR CDR3. TCRdb independently ran MiXCR on the multiplex PCR reads; one entry per CDR3 protein. The sample yields hundreds of thousands of distinct CDR3 sequences, 11% to 15% seen once. Sequencing was done on a sample of blood. Receptors originate from a woman in her twenties or thirties with Graves' hyperthyroidism that later progressed to Graves' ophthalmopathy.

This clonotype was seen a few times. V and J are TRBV7-9 and TRBJ1-4; 7 bases are shared with TRBD1. The V gene's germline CDR1 is SEHNR and CDR2 FQNEAQ (reference sequence). Losses at the gene ends were 4 bases for V and 7 bases for J; bases not matched to a gene: 36. This CDR3 spans 24 amino acids. As DNA, the CDR3 is TGTGCCAGCAGCTCCACTCAGGGATACAGGGGTACTCATCTTGAACGTACTCATCTTGAAAAACTGTTTTTT. This translates into CASSSTQGYRGTHLERTHLEKLFF.

This clonotype was found many times. The V gene is TRBV9, the J gene TRBJ2-1, with D uncertain. The germline CDR1 and CDR2 sequences are SGDLS and YYNGEE. With 0 bases removed from V and 12 bases from J, the gap between germline ends came to 16 bases. The CDR3 loop spans 14 amino acids. DNA for the CDR3: TGTGCCAGCAGCGTAGGTCAGTCAATGGGCGGGCAGTTCTTC. It is translated as CASSVGQSMGGQFF.

This clonotype was detected only once. This CDR3 fails to terminate in the conserved phenylalanine or tryptophan, so it likely reflects a read error. The CDR3 nucleotides read TGCAGTGCTCCCCACCGCGGGGGAACGAACACTGAAGCTTTCTCT. It encodes CSAPHRGGTNTEAFS. V usage is TRBV20-1 and J usage is TRBJ1-1; D might be TRBD1 (5 bases). The CDR3 is 15 amino acids. The germline V gene has CDR1 DFQATT and CDR2 SNEGSKA (reference sequence). The germline V and J ends were trimmed by 5 bases and 1 base, with 17 bases remaining between them.

This clonotype was counted at least ten times. The chain is built from TRBV19 and TRBJ2-1; 7 bases match TRBD2. From germline, CDR1 is LNHDA and CDR2 SQIVND (reference sequence). The CDR3 is 15 amino acids. With 5 bases clipped from V and 4 bases from J, the junction kept 8 bases outside the gene matches. The CDR3 protein is CASSAPSGTYNEQFF. The CDR3 region has the DNA TGTGCCAGTAGTGCACCTAGCGGAACTTACAATGAGCAGTTCTTC.

This clonotype was counted many times. This chain links TRBV7-9 with TRBJ2-7, with 8 bases aligning to TRBD2. Per the germline V gene, CDR1 is SEHNR and CDR2 is FQNEAQ (reference sequence). This CDR3 spans 15 amino acids. The ends lost 5 bases at V and 3 bases at J; junction bases unmatched: 9. For the CDR3, the DNA is TGTGCCAGCAGCGATACCAGCGGGAGAGGCTACGAGCAGTACTTC. Amino acid sequence: CASSDTSGRGYEQYF.

This clonotype was counted a few times. The J gene is TRBJ2-1, the V gene TRBV18; 8 bases are a match to TRBD1. This CDR3 has 15 amino acids. After removal of 5 bases from V and 7 bases from J, the junction contained 10 bases not matched to a gene. Germline V gives CDR1 KGHSH, CDR2 LQKENI. CDR3 residues: CASSYLTGARNEQFF. The CDR3 region has the DNA TGTGCCAGCTCATATTTGACAGGGGCTCGGAATGAGCAGTTCTTC.

The J gene is TRBJ1-2, the V gene TRBV4-3, with D uncertain. Deletions cut 0 bases from V and 1 base from J, with 9 bases between. The CDR3 is 15 residues long. The germline gives CDR1 LGHNA, CDR2 YSLEER. The chain's CDR3 is CASSQDPGNNYGYTF. CDR3 nucleotide sequence: TGCGCCAGCAGCCAAGATCCGGGAAATAACTATGGCTACACCTTC.

There are many counts of this clonotype. The V gene is TRBV28, the J gene TRBJ2-3, with D unclear. CDR1 and CDR2 (germline): MDHEN, SYDVKM. The V end lost 2 bases, the J end lost 6 bases, and 3 bases lay between the germline ends. The CDR3 loop spans 11 amino acids. The CDR3 region is CASSLMDTQYF. DNA of the CDR3: TGTGCCAGCAGTTTAATGGATACGCAGTATTTT.

This clonotype was detected many times. The chain couples TRBV2 to TRBJ1-6; no reliable D call. This CDR3 is 12 amino acids long. Germline assignment: CDR1 SNHLY and CDR2 FYNNEI. Trimming removed 1 base from V and 9 bases from J, with 4 bases in between. CDR3 bases: TGTGCCAGCAGTGAAGTGACTTCACCCCTCCACTTT. It yields the protein CASSEVTSPLHF. Complete variable domain (other parts from reference TRBV2 and TRBJ1-6): EPEVTQTPSHQVTQMGQEVILRCVPISNHLYFYWYRQILGQKVEFLVSFYNNEISEKSEIFDDQFSVERPDGSNFTLKIRSTKLEDSAMYFCASSEVTSPLHFGNGTRLTVT.